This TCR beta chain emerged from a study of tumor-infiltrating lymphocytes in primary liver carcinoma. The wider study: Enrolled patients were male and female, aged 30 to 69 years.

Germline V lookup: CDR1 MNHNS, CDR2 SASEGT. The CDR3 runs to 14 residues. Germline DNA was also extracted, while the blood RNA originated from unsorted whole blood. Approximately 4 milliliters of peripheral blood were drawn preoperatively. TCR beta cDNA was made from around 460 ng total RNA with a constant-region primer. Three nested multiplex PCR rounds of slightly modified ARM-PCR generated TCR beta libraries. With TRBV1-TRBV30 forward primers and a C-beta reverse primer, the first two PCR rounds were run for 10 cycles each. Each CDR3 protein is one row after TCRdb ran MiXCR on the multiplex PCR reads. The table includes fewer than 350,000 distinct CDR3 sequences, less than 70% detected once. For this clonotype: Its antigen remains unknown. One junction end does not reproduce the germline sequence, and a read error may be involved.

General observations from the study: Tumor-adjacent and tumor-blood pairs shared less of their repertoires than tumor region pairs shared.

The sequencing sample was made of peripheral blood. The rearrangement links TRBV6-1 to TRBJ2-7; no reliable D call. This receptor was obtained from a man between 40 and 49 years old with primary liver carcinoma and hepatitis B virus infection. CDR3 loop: CANSELGTSYEQYF. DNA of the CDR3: TGTGCCAACAGTGAACTGGGTACCTCCTACGAGCAGTACTTC.